This T cell receptor (beta chain) was identified during a study of CD8 T cells in ankylosing spondylitis. Study results and caveats: Roughly 8 highly homologous variants made up a TCR beta motif that seemed to typify ankylosing spondylitis blood.

TCRdb analysed the 5' RACE reads with MiXCR anew, one entry per CDR3 protein. The table has about 390,000 distinct CDR3 sequences, around 24% seen once. Germline-derived CDR1 and CDR2 are LGHNA and YNFKEQ. The CDR3 length is 12 residues. V lost 2 bases and J 8 bases, leaving 9 bases between the germline ends. This clonotype was seen more than once but under ten times. Antigen: not known. This receptor was taken from a male donor with ankylosing spondylitis. Sequencing was carried out using blood, either unsorted or a sorted T cell fraction (not recorded which). The V and J genes are TRBV4-2 and TRBJ1-1; no firm D call. CDR3 in DNA: TGTGCCAGCAGCCAAAGAAGAGGGGAAGCTTTCTTT. Its translation is CASSQRRGEAFF.